These 3 T cell receptor beta chains share one sample of origin, sequenced in a study of shared clonotypes between healthy human individuals. CD45RO-negative CD8 cells positively selected for CCR7 made up the naive population, which excluded terminally differentiated effector memory CD45RA+ cells. The data were produced by immunoSEQ multiplex PCR, yet TCRdb's version contains in-frame clones alone and is incomplete. In the table there are around 560,000 clones, around 95% of which are singletons. Material for sequencing was naive CD8+ T cells sorted from blood. The receptor set was obtained from a woman under 40 in good health.

The chain employs TRBV5-4 and TRBJ1-2, with D unresolved. This CDR3 is built from 13 residues. The germline CDR1 and CDR2 sequences are SGHNT and YYREEE (reference sequence). With 5 bases removed from V and 5 bases from J, the gap between germline ends came to 13 bases. CDR3 loop: CASRPGLGYGYTF. In nucleotides, the CDR3 is TGTGCCAGCAGGCCAGGCTTGGGTTATGGCTACACCTTC.

This clone was seen once. The chain combines TRBV2 with TRBJ2-5, with D unresolved. Trimming left V 4 bases short and J 5 bases short, with 11 bases between. CDR1 and CDR2 (germline): SNHLY, FYNNEI. This CDR3 spans 13 amino acids. CDR3 region: CASSAPLLETQYF. The DNA for the CDR3 is TGTGCCAGCAGTGCCCCTTTATTGGAGACCCAGTACTTC.

The chain joins TRBV28 to TRBJ1-4; 7 bases are a match to TRBD1. The CDR3 spans 15 residues. V lost 10 bases to trimming and J lost 2 bases; unmatched junction nucleotides: 10. The V gene's germline CDR1 is MDHEN and CDR2 SYDVKM. CDR3 amino acids: CATRIQTGTNEKLFF. In DNA form, the CDR3 reads TGTGCCACGCGGATACAGACAGGGACTAATGAAAAACTGTTTTTT.